The 5 T cell receptor beta chains reported below all come from one sample, sequenced in a study of T cells after yellow fever vaccination (dated by TCRdb to between 2018 and 2021). The treatment or condition tag for this specimen amounts to: live attenuated yellow fever vaccine strain. The library came from 5' RACE. Reads for this sample came from an Illumina NovaSeq 6000. TCRdb reworked the public reads: Q25 trimming with fastp, MiXCR clone assembly, productive beta chains retained. A single entry per CDR3 protein holds the most common genes and DNA from its merged rows. The sample table contains around 330,000 distinct CDR3 sequences; only one count was recorded for 3.6% of them. Around 20% of the sample is held by the ten biggest clonotypes. The sample was PBMCs, taken on the day of the yellow fever booster vaccination. Receptor source: a man between 18 and 29 years old who received the YFV17D yellow fever vaccine.

The chain is built from TRBV20-1 and TRBJ2-1; no clear D gene. V lost 4 bases and J 5 bases, leaving 6 bases between the germline ends. The CDR3 consists of 11 residues. Germline V gene lookup returns CDR1 DFQATT and CDR2 SNEGSKA (reference sequence). In nucleotides, the CDR3 is TGCAGTGCTACCGACGACAATGAGCAGTTCTTC. Protein sequence: CSATDDNEQFF.

This clonotype was detected only a few times. The CDR3 bases are TGTGCCAGCAGCCAGACGACAGGGTCGGATCAGCCCCAGCATTTT. Protein sequence: CASSQTTGSDQPQHF. The rearrangement joins TRBV3-1 to TRBJ1-5, with 7 bases identical to TRBD1. The J segment lost 5 bases and the V segment lost 3 bases, leaving 7 bases of the junction unmatched. This CDR3 is 15 amino acids long. From germline, CDR1 is LGHDT and CDR2 YNNKEL (reference sequence).

This clonotype was seen many times. The rearrangement uses TRBV5-1 and TRBJ2-7, with D unresolved. The CDR3 has 13 amino acids. CDR1 and CDR2 (germline): SGHRS, YFSETQ. V gave up 0 bases and J gave up 2 bases, with 6 bases separating them. This chain's CDR3 is CASSLDEAYEQYF. The CDR3 DNA reads TGCGCCAGCAGCTTGGACGAAGCCTACGAGCAGTACTTC.

This clonotype was counted at least ten times. The CDR3 coding sequence is TGCGCCAGCAGCCAAGCCCTGATCCGCGCCATGGGAAACTATGGCTACACCTTC. Its protein product is CASSQALIRAMGNYGYTF. This sequence joins TRBV4-3 and TRBJ1-2; D ambiguous. Germline assignment: CDR1 LGHNA and CDR2 YSLEER. This CDR3 has 18 amino acids. The V gene lost 1 base and the J gene lost 2 bases, with 20 bases spanning the gap.

The table lists this clonotype with many counts. The chain recombines TRBV19 with TRBJ2-1; D is tentatively TRBD1 or TRBD2 (5 bases each). This CDR3 has 13 amino acids. Germline-derived CDR1 and CDR2 are LNHDA and SQIVND (reference sequence). V was cut by 8 bases and J by 0 bases, with 8 bases left in between. The DNA of the CDR3 is TGTGCCAGTGGGACCCGCTCCTACAATGAGCAGTTCTTC. Translated, it gives CASGTRSYNEQFF.